This T cell receptor (beta chain) was identified during a study of CD4 T cells in relation to SARS-CoV-2 and coronaviruses. Overall study findings and caveats: Compared with monoreactive clones, crossreactive clones showed significantly weaker SARS-CoV-2 expansion. In roughly 65% of donors, memory CD4+ clonotypes crossrecognized SARS-CoV-2 and at least one common cold coronavirus spike.

Generated by immunoSEQ multiplex PCR, the TCRdb table keeps only in-frame clones and is missing some. The profile shows about 59,000 clones, roughly 89% of them singletons. The table lists this clone with a count of one. What it binds is not known. Unexposed donor CD4+ T cells date from 2011-2018, before the COVID-19 pandemic. The TCR was taken from a human donor in good health. Material: memory CD4+ T cells from PBMCs.

CDR3 in DNA: TGTGCCAGCAGACGGACAGCCTCCTACGAGCAGTACTTC. Translation gives CASRRTASYEQYF. The chain has TRBV2 and TRBJ2-7; D possibly corresponds to TRBD1 (6 bases). Trimming left V 6 bases short and J 0 bases short, with 9 bases between. Germline V lookup: CDR1 SNHLY, CDR2 FYNNEI. This CDR3 is 13 amino acids long.